This T cell receptor (beta chain) is drawn from a study of T-cell reconstitution after alpha-beta-depleted transplantation in children (dated by TCRdb to about 2016). Background on the whole study: Using TCR repertoire profiling, the study quantitatively followed how T-cell immune reconstitution unfolded in children after TCRalphabeta/CD19-depleted allogeneic hematopoietic cell transplantation.

This clonotype appeared once. Which antigen it targets is not known. No base quality values were provided; no much bigger clone lies one nucleotide off. Taken from the germline V gene (reference sequence), the CDR1 and CDR2 loops are PRHDT and FYEKMQ. The CDR3, cysteine through phenylalanine, is 12 amino acids long. Only the CDR3 DNA is retained, 36 bases long and in frame from the first base. Deletion took 6 bases off V and 7 bases off J, with a span of 10 bases between the germline ends. The library was produced with PCR. Data came from an Illumina HiSeq 2500. TCR library preparation used molecular barcoding, with unique molecular identifiers applied to normalize quantification of the TCRbeta repertoire. The raw public data were reprocessed by TCRdb itself: fastp quality trimming at Q25, MiXCR clonotype calling, in-frame beta chains only. All rows with the same CDR3 protein become a single entry with the most common DNA and genes. For this sample there are a few hundred thousand distinct CDR3 sequences; 27% appear just once. The ten largest clones represent approximately 33% of the sample.

Overall study outcomes, separate from this receptor: In some patients, high TCRbeta diversity at day 60 was attributed to recipient T cells and intrathymic progenitors that had survived conditioning. Over the following months the frequencies of hyperexpanded clones went down, and after one year T-cell counts and TCRbeta diversity were mostly credited to newly produced T cells. About two months after transplant, the apparently early recovery of alphabetaT-cell counts reportedly depended on just several hundred clones that had expanded rapidly and came from non-depleted graft cells.

In light of the paper, this sample's treatment or condition label describes: allogeneic hematopoietic cell transplantation with graft depleted of TCRalphabeta T cells and CD19 B cells. The children who served as transplant recipients had been given grafts of TCRalphabeta/CD19-depleted allogeneic hematopoietic cells. The chain couples TRBV13 to TRBJ1-5, with the D gene uncertain. This clonotype was obtained from a boy under two years old with Wiskott-Aldrich syndrome, due to receive a stem cell transplant. Sequenced material: PBMCs, taken before TCRalphabeta/CD19-depleted stem cell transplant. The CDR3 amino acid sequence is: CASSKKTQPQHF. The sequence in DNA is TGTGCCAGCAGTAAAAAAACGCAGCCCCAGCATTTT.